This entry describes one TCR beta chain. The antigen is unknown. The data were taken from a study of CD8+ T cells in alopecia areata. Study at large: Those patients who were treated received oral tofacitinib, which was given at 5 to 10 mg twice daily for moderate-to-severe alopecia areata. The percentage of affected scalp area served as the score of severity for treated patients.

cDNA serving as the sequencing template came from extracted, reverse transcribed RNA. Here immunoSEQ multiplex PCR was the method, and the copy in TCRdb shows in-frame clones only, minus some. The table records about 190,000 clones, around three fifths of them present only once. As for treatment: oral pan-JAK inhibitor, 5-10 mg twice daily. Findings of the study overall: Higher clonality and more expanded CD8+ clones appeared in lesional than normal scalp. How baseline CD8+ expansion relates to response remains uncertain (there was one nonresponder).

The V gene lost 3 bases and the J gene lost 9 bases, with 9 bases spanning the gap. The CDR3 is made up of 11 amino acids. Germline V gene lookup returns CDR1 SGHDT and CDR2 YYEEEE. The starting material was CD4+ T cells sorted from blood, obtained between weeks 49 and 50, from a patient treated with tofacitinib. The V gene is TRBV5-6, the J gene TRBJ1-1; tentatively, D is TRBD1 (5 bases). This TCR derives from a human donor with alopecia areata. This CDR3 is CASSSTGKAFF. CDR3 nucleotides: TGTGCCAGCAGCTCAACAGGAAAAGCTTTCTTT. The full variable domain, rest sourced from reference TRBV5-6 and TRBJ1-1, is DAGVTQSPTHLIKTRGQQVTLRCSPKSGHDTVSWYQQALGQGPQFIFQYYEEEERQRGNFPDRFSGHQFPNYSSELNVNALLLGDSALYLCASSSTGKAFFGQGTRLTVV.